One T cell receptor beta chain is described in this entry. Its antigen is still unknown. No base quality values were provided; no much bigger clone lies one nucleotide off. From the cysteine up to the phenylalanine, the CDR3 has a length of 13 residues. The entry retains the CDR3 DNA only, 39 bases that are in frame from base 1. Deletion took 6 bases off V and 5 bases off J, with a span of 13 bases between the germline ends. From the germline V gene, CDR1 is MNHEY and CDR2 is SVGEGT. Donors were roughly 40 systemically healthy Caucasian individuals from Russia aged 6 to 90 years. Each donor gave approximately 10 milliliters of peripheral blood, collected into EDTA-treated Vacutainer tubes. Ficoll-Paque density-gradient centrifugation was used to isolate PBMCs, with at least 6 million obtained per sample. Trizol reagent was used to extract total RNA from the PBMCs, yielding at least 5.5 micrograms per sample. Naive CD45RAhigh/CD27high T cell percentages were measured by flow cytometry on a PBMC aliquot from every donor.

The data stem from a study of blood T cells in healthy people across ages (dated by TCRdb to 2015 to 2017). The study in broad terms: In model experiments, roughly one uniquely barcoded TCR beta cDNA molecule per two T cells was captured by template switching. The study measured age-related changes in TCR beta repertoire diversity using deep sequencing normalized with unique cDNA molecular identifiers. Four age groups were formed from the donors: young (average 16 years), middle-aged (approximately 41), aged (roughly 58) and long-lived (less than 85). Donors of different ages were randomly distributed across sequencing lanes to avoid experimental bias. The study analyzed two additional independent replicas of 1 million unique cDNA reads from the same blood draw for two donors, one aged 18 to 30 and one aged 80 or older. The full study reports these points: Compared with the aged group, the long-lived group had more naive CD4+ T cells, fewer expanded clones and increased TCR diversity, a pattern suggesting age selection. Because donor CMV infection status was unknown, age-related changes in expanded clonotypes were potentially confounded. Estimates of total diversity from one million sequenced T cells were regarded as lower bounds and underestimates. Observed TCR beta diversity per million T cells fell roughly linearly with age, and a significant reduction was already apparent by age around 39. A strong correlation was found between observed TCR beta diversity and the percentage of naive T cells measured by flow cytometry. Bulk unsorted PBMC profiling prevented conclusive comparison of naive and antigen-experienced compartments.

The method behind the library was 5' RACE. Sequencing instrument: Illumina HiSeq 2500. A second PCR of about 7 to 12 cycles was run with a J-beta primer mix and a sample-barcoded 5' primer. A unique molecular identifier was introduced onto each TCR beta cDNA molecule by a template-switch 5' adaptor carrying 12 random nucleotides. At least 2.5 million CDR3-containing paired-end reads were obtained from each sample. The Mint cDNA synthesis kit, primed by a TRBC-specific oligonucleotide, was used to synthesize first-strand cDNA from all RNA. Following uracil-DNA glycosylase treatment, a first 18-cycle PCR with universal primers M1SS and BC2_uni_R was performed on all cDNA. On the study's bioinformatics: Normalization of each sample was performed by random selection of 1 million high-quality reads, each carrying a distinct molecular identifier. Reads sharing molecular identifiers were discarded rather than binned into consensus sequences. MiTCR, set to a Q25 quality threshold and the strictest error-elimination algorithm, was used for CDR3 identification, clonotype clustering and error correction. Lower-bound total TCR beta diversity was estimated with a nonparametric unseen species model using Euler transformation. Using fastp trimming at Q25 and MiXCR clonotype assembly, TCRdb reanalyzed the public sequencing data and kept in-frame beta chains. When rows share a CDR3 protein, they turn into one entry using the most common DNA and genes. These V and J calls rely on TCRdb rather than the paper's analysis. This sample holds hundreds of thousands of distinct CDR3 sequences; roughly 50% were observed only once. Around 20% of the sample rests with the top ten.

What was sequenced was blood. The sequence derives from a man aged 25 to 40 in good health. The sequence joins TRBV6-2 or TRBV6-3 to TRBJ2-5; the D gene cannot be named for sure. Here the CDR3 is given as CASSTPHMETQYF. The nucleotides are TGTGCCAGCAGCACCCCCCATATGGAGACCCAGTACTTC.